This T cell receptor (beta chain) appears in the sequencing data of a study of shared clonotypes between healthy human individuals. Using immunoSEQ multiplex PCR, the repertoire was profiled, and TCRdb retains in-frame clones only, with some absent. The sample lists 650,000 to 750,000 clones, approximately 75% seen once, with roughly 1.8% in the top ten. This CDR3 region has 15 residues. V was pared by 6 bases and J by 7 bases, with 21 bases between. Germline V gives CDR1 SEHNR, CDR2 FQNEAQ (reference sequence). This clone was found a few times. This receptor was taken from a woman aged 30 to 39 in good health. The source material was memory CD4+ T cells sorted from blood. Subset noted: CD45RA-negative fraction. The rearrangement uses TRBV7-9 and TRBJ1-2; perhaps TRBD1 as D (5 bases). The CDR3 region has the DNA TGTGCCAGCAGTTACAGTCGGGACCGGTATGTTGGCTACACCTTC. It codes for CASSYSRDRYVGYTF.